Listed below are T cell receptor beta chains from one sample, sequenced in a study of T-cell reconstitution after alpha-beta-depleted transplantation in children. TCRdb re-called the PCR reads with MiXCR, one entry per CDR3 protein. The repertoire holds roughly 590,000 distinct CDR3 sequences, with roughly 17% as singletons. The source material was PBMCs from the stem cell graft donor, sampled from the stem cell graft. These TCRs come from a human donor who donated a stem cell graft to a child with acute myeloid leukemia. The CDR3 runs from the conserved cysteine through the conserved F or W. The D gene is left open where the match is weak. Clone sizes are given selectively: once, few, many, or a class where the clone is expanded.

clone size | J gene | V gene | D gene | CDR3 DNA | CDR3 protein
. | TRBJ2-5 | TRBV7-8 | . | TGTGCCAGCATCCCTCGCCGGTACCAAGAGACCCAGTACTTC | CASIPRRYQETQYF
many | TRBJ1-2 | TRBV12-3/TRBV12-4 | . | TGTGCCAGCAGTTTAGGGGGAGGGAACTATGGCTACACCTTC | CASSLGGGNYGYTF
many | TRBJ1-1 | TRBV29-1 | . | TGCAGCGTTCTTCTACAAGGACAAACCCCTTTTCGGGCTTTCTTT | CSVLLQGQTPFRAFF
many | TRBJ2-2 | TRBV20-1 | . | TGCAGTGCCCATGATAGGGGTGACACCGGGGAGCTGTTTTTT | CSAHDRGDTGELFF
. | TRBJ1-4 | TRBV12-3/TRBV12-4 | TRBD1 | TGTGCCAGCAGTGCCCGGACAGGTCCCGAAAAACTGTTTTTT | CASSARTGPEKLFF
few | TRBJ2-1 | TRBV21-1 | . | TGTGCCAGCAGCTCTCAAGGGACAGGGAGGAGAGTGGGGGAGCAGTTCTTC | CASSSQGTGRRVGEQFF
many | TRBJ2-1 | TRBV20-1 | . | TGCAGTGCTAGAATCTGGGGGAACAATGAGCAGTTCTTC | CSARIWGNNEQFF
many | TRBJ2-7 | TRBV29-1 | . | TGCAGCGTTGCTACCAGGTTCGGGGAGCAGTACTTC | CSVATRFGEQYF
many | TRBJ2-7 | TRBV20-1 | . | TGCAGTGTAGTCGGCCGCCACCCCTACGAGCAGTACTTC | CSVVGRHPYEQYF
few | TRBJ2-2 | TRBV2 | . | TGTGCCAGCCGAGACGCCCGAGGCACCGGGGAGCTGTTTTTT | CASRDARGTGELFF
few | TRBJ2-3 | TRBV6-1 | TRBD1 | TGTGCCAGCAGCCGCCGGGACAGGGAGGGGGATACGCAGTATTTT | CASSRRDREGDTQYF
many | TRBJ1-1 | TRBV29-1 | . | TGCAGCGTCGGACAGAGGAACACTGAAGCTTTCTTT | CSVGQRNTEAFF
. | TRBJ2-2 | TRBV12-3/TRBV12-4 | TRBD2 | TGTGCCAGCAGTCGCCGGGGCGGGGGGATCGCCGGGGAGCTGTTTTTT | CASSRRGGGIAGELFF
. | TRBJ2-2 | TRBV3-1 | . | TGTGCCCGCAGTCCTCTCTCAGGGATTATAGGGAACACCGGGGAGCTGTTTTTT | CARSPLSGIIGNTGELFF
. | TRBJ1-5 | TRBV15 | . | TGTGCCACCAGCAGAGATAATCAGCCCCAGCATTTT | CATSRDNQPQHF
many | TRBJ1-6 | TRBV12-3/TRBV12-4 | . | TGTGCCAGCAGCCCCCGATTGGTCTCACCCCTCCACTTT | CASSPRLVSPLHF
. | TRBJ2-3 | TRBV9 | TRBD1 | TGTGCCAGCAGCCCCCGGACAGGAGACACAGATACGCAGTATTTT | CASSPRTGDTDTQYF
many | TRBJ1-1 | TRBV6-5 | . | TGTGCCAGCAGTTCCCGACGGGCCACTGAAGCTTTCTTT | CASSSRRATEAFF
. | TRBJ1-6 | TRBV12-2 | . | TGTGCAAGTCGCTTGTTACCGGGACAGGATAATTCACCCCTCCACTTT | CASRLLPGQDNSPLHF
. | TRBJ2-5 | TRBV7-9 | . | TGTGCCAGCAGCTCCCCATCTTGGGCCCAGTACTTC | CASSSPSWAQYF
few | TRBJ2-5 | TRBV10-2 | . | TGCGCCAGCAGTTGGAGGCTAGCAGGCGGGGAGACCCAGTACTTC | CASSWRLAGGETQYF
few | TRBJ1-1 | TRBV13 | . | TGTGCCAGCAGCTTCCAGAGCACTGAAGCTTTCTTT | CASSFQSTEAFF
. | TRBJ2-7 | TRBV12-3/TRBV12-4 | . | TGTGCCAGCAGTTCAGTCAGAAACGAGCAGTACTTC | CASSSVRNEQYF
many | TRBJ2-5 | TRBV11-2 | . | TGTGCCAGCAGCCCCCGAACAGCCCAAGAGACCCAGTACTTC | CASSPRTAQETQYF
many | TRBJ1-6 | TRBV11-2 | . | TGTGCCAGCAGCTGGTTGGTCAGCTCCTATAATTCACCCCTCCACTTT | CASSWLVSSYNSPLHF
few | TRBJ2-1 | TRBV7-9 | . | TGTGCCAGCAGCTTAAGGGAGACCTCCGAGCAGTTCTTC | CASSLRETSEQFF
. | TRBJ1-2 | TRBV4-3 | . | TGCGCCAGCAGCCAAGAGGGGCTGGCCACCTATGGCTACACCTTC | CASSQEGLATYGYTF
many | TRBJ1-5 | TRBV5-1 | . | TGCGCCAGCAGCCTACAGGGATCAGGGCAGCCCCAGCATTTT | CASSLQGSGQPQHF
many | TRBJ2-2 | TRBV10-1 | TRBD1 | TGCGCCAGCAGTGTGGACAGGGGGCCAACCGGGGAGCTGTTTTTT | CASSVDRGPTGELFF
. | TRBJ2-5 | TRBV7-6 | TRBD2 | TGTGCCAGCAGCACTAGCGGGGGCCAAGAGACCCAGTACTTC | CASSTSGGQETQYF
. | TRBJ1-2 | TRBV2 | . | TGTGCCAGCAGTAAGGGAGACGCTAACTATGGCTACACCTTC | CASSKGDANYGYTF
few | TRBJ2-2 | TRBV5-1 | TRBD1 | TGCGCCAGCAGCTTGAAGACAGGGGGCACCGGGGAGCTGTTTTTT | CASSLKTGGTGELFF
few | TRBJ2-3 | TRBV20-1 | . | TGCAGTGCCCTTCGCCGGGGTAGCACAGATACGCAGTATTTT | CSALRRGSTDTQYF
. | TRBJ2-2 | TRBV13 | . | TGTGCCAGCAGCTTAACCCGGGAGCGACAGAACACCGGGGAGCTGTTTTTT | CASSLTRERQNTGELFF
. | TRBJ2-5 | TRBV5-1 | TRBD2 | TGCGCCAGCAGCTCCTGGACTAGCGGGGAAGAGACCCAGTACTTC | CASSSWTSGEETQYF
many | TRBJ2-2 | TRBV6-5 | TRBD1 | TGTGCCAGCAGTTACCCGGCCGGGACAGGGAACACCGGGGAGCTGTTTTTT | CASSYPAGTGNTGELFF
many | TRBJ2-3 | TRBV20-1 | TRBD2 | TGCAGTGCTAGCCCTCAGGGACTAGCGGGCGTGGTGGGCACAGATACGCAGTATTTT | CSASPQGLAGVVGTDTQYF
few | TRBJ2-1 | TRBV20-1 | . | TGCAGTGCTACCCTCGGCGGGGGCCACAATGAGCAGTTCTTC | CSATLGGGHNEQFF
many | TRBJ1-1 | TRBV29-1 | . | TGCAGCGTTCGGGGGGGGACGAGCACTGAAGCTTTCTTT | CSVRGGTSTEAFF
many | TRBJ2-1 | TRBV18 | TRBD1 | TGTGCCAGCTCACCTGGGACAGGCAATGAGCAGTTCTTC | CASSPGTGNEQFF
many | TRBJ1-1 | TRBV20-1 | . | TGCAGTGCTACTCAGGGGACCCCGGGTTCCGCTTTCTTT | CSATQGTPGSAFF
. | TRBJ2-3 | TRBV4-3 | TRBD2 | TGCGCCAGCAGCGTCAACGGGGGGGGCACAGATACGCAGTATTTT | CASSVNGGGTDTQYF